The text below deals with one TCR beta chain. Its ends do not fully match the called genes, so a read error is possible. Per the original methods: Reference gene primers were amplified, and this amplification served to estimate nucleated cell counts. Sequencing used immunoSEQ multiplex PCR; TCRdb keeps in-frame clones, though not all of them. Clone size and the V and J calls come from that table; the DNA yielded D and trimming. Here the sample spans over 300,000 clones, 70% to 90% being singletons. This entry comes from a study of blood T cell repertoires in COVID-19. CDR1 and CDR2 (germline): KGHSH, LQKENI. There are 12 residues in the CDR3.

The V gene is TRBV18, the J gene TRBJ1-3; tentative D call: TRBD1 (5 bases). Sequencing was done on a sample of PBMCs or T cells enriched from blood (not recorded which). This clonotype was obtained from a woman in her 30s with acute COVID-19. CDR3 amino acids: CASSPEPPRADF. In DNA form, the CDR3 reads TGTGCCAGCTCACCAGAGCCCCCCAGGGCGGATTTT.